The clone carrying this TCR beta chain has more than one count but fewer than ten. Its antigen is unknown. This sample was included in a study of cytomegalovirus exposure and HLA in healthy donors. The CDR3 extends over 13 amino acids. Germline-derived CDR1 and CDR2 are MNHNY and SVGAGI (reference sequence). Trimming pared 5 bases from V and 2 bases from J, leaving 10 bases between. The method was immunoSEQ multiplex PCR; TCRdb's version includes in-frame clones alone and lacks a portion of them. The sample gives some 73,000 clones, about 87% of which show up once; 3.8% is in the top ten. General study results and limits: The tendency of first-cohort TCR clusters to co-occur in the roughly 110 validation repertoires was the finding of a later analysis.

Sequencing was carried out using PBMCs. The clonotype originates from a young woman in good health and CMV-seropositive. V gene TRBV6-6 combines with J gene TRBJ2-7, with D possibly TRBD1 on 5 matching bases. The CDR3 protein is CASSPWTPYEQYF. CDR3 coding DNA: TGTGCCAGCAGTCCATGGACACCCTACGAGCAGTACTTC.